This T cell receptor beta chain is from a study of cytomegalovirus exposure and HLA in healthy donors (dated by TCRdb to about 2017). About the study as a whole: An earlier analysis of several hundred of the donors reported 250 to 350 Gb of sequence data and 117 million unique TCR beta sequences obtained from about 170 million T cells. Of the 398 genotyped donors, 81% were placed in the genetic ancestry cluster associated with self-reported Caucasian donors. In an earlier analysis of a few hundred of the donors, high-throughput TCR beta sequencing was used to judge whether each TCR beta V gene segment behaved as functional or pseudogenic. All discovery cohort repertoires had been generated using a single sequencing platform. Besides the first cohort of 666 subjects, a separate validation cohort made up of 95 to 150 different subjects was used. Because of strong linkage in the cohort, a handful of DR-DQ haplotypes were treated as single units for association and clustering. The aim of the study was to test whether cataloging public T cell receptors could identify signatures of past pathogen exposure. To predict cytomegalovirus infection status, the study brought together high-throughput TCR immunosequencing, statistical association of individual TCRs with disease status, and machine learning. Alongside the repertoire data, information on donor age, sex, ethnicity and CMV serostatus was compiled. A later genetic analysis took genome-wide SNP genotypes for about 60% of the roughly 670 donors and used that subset as a discovery cohort. Typing coverage varied by locus: about 629-640 donors for A, B, C, DRB1 and DQB1; approximately 560 for DQA1; approximately 570 for DPA1; 450 to 480 for DPB1. Roughly 310 gigabases of sequencing data and around 87 million unique TCR sequences were included in an early release covering 550 to 650 HLA-typed donors. The study profiled the T cell repertoires of around 700 subjects by immunosequencing and related them to cytomegalovirus serostatus. Both class I and class II loci were covered by HLA typing, at four-digit resolution. To study patterns of TCR occurrence, a later analysis re-analyzed previously published TCR beta repertoires from several hundred donors and added high-resolution HLA genotyping. Rather than drawing on any new phenotypic data, the later analysis identified candidate immune exposures from TCR beta sequences and the way those sequences occurred across donors. Among 350 to 400 genotyped donors of the cohort, an average of around 240,000 unique TCR beta nucleotide sequences were sequenced per donor, about a sixth of them non-productive.

Paper-wide results and their limitations: In an earlier analysis of about 600 of the donors, most TCR beta V segments appeared in productive rearrangements about 87% or about 30% of the time, broadly matching IMGT annotations. Approximately 18 rarely observed V segments, including chromosome 9 orphons, were excluded from the earlier analysis of a few hundred of the donors because counts were too low. In a later analysis, several top co-occurrence clusters were reported to appear linked to parvovirus B19, influenza, CMV and Epstein-Barr virus. In this cohort, only TCR beta chains were sequenced, and detectable features were limited by the absence of alpha or paired-chain data. A later analysis associated roughly 17,000 TCR beta sequences with specific HLA alleles at a false discovery rate of 0.05. According to a later genetic analysis, donors in an Asian-associated ancestry cluster had fewer N-insertions in productive TCRs than the approximately 650-donor mean. CMV serostatus was the only immune exposure information available for the cohort. A later genetic analysis associated a missense DCLRE1C variant with V-gene and J-gene trimming of TCR beta chains, and an independent cohort replicated the association. A total of 150 or so TCR beta chains were listed by the study as associated with cytomegalovirus. Cytomegalovirus status was reported to be diagnosed by the classifier with high specificity and sensitivity in both the original and validation cohorts. Because HLA typing was missing for some donors at each locus, association tests included only the typed subset. While some public TCRs were present in many individuals, most TCR sequences turned up only very rarely across donors. Linkage disequilibrium might explain the correlated functional status among segregating V segments, but an unknown experimental factor could not be ruled out. In a later analysis, TCR association rates were found to vary across HLA loci, with the most associated TCRs seen for DRB1 alleles and the fewest for HLA-C alleles. A group of highly shared sequence variants was considered likely to be a technical artifact of the sequencing pipeline. It was suggested by the authors that the approach could potentially be generalized to other disease states and immunological phenotypes. When HLA alleles, especially DR and DQ, strongly co-occurred, TCR associations were difficult to assign to individual alleles. In vitro tests confirmed that three of the cytomegalovirus-associated TCR beta chains recognize cytomegalovirus antigens. Some IMGT-functional V segments, including TRBV6-2 and TRBV6-3, could not be told apart with the 87-base-pair reads, so those segments were excluded. Sequencing depth was assumed to be roughly uniform across donors in the presence/absence analyses, though that assumption may not hold. In a later analysis, HLA-associated TCR beta chains showed more clonal expansion and lower generation probabilities than non-associated chains that were equally common. Most CMV-associated TCR beta chains appeared to be HLA-restricted in a later analysis, and the HLA associations seemed to be driven largely by CMV exposure. A further reported finding was that TCR beta sequences accurately predicted the HLA-A and HLA-B alleles for most subjects in the first cohort.

Library preparation used the immunoSEQ multiplex PCR assay. The multiplex PCR relied on a mix of 60 forward primers for TCR Vbeta segments and 13 reverse primers for TCR Jbeta segments. The CDR3 region of rearranged TCR beta genes was amplified from genomic DNA by a multiplex PCR assay. The Illumina HiSeq System was used to sequence the amplified TCR beta libraries as 87-base-pair reads. The authors processed their data as follows. A later analysis tallied tens of millions of unique TCR beta chains across the 660 or so repertoires, and about 10 million of those chains were shared by two or more donors. A nearest-neighbor algorithm error-corrected the raw reads and collapsed the reads into unique sequences, merging closely related sequences to remove PCR and sequencing errors. CDR3 sequences were aligned to IMGT reference sequences to assign V, D and J gene segments. For a sequence to be retained, at least a six-nucleotide match to both a V gene segment and a J gene segment was required. Rearrangements were called productive when the CDR3 lacked stop codons and stayed in frame with V and J; all others were non-productive. CDR3 was defined by IMGT convention, running from the second conserved V-encoded cysteine to the conserved J-encoded phenylalanine. The earlier analysis of about 560 of the donors excluded any sequence lacking an unambiguous match to a single V gene segment. An earlier analysis of 450 to 650 of the donors called V segments functional above 56.7% productive rearrangements and segregating when the between-donor standard deviation exceeded 5%. A statistical classification framework was built for diagnosing cytomegalovirus status from the catalog of TCR beta chain sequences. In a later analysis, V and J genes were assigned by comparing TCR nucleotide sequences against IMGT/GENE-DB human TR gene sequences. A later analysis assigned CDR3 sequences and most-parsimonious VDJ recombination scenarios with the TCRdist pipeline. In a later analysis, every TCR beta chain was defined by the combination of its CDR3 amino acid sequence and its V-gene family, and reads without a unique V-gene family were dropped. A later analysis removed 500 to 650 highly shared, low-generation-probability nucleotide sequences to deal with suspected cross-contamination and a sequencing artifact. In a later analysis, a clonal expansion index for each public chain was calculated from normalized within-repertoire ranks of inferred template counts. A later analysis computed generation probabilities with a VDJ recombination model fitted to out-of-frame rearrangements, and checked the results against IGoR. In a later analysis, TCR-TCR, TCR-HLA and TCR-CMV co-occurrence was scored with hypergeometric tests, and a repertoire-size bias correction was applied to TCR pairs. A later analysis estimated false discovery rates by permuting HLA or CMV assignments 20 times. In a later analysis, co-occurring TCRs were grouped using DBSCAN, and TCRdist sequence similarity was added for clustering within HLA-allele-positive subsets. Repertoires with fewer than 30,000 or more than 120,000 public chains, plus five repertoires with anomalous nucleotide sharing, were excluded from co-occurrence clustering. This is the immuneACCESS table as TCRdb keeps it, with only in-frame sequences that have V and J called. A part of the clones is gone; compared with another copy, unresolved V genes explain less than half, and the rest is unexplained. The V and J calls and clone size were taken over from that table, and D and trimming were inferred from the DNA. For this sample there are 90,000 to 95,000 clones; roughly 80% appear just once. Clones ranked in the top ten supply approximately 1.2% of the sample.

Reading from cysteine to phenylalanine, the CDR3 counts 16 amino acids. The DNA shown is the 48-base CDR3, in frame from base 1. Trimmed from V: 5 bases; trimmed from J: 8 bases; junction bases lacking a gene match: 10. For CDR1 and CDR2, the germline V gene (reference sequence) lists SEHNR and FQNEAQ. In total, approximately 690 healthy bone marrow donors made up the cohort. Cohort members were all nominally healthy when sampled, although unrecorded immune exposures were likely present. The donor was CMV seropositive and was included in the group of 289 seropositive cohort members. A peripheral blood sample was provided by each donor, and peripheral blood mononuclear cells were used for TCR beta sequencing. The Qiagen DNeasy Blood Extraction Kit was used to extract genomic DNA from the blood cell samples. On this clone: The antigen it recognizes is unknown. Base qualities are not at hand, and no much larger clone is one base apart.

The chain couples TRBV7-9 to TRBJ2-1, with 12 middle bases fitting TRBD2. The receptor was isolated from a girl under 10 years old in good health and CMV-seropositive. Sequenced: PBMCs. The CDR3 sequence is CASSGQTSGSFDEQFF. The DNA sequence follows: TGTGCCAGCAGCGGGCAGACTAGCGGGAGTTTCGATGAGCAGTTCTTC.